This entry is about one TCR beta chain. This sample is part of a study of blood T cell repertoires in COVID-19. Study-level information: There were acute and convalescent COVID-19 samples, and they came from the United States, Italy and Spain.

This CDR3 has 15 residues. V shed 4 bases, J shed 4 bases, and the junction held 2 bases outside the gene matches. Germline CDR1 reads MRHNA; CDR2 reads SNTAGT. Per the study methods: Amplification with reference gene primers provided the estimates of nucleated cell counts. Produced via immunoSEQ multiplex PCR; TCRdb's table is partial and in-frame only. That table gives V, J and clone size, and the DNA gave D and trimming. The sample includes 100,000 to 150,000 clones, around 89% of them seen just once. The sequenced sample was peripheral blood. V usage is TRBV6-4 and J usage is TRBJ2-3; 13 nucleotides match TRBD2. The TCR originated in a man aged 60-69 years with COVID-19, enrolled during active disease. The CDR3 loop is CASSVTSGGADTQYF. The CDR3 DNA reads TGTGCCAGCAGTGTTACTAGCGGGGGGGCAGATACGCAGTATTTT.